Here is one T cell receptor beta chain with its context. As yet, its antigen is unknown. The data derive from a study of post-analysis software for immune sequencing data. Background on the study: Disease courses included relapsing-remitting, secondary progressive and progressive-relapsing multiple sclerosis. Study conclusions and caveats: Roughly 5 TRBV segments, TRBV5-6, TRBV5-1 and TRBV20-1 among them, were found more frequent in patients than controls.

The TCR beta cDNA libraries carried unique molecular identifiers. TCRdb reprocessed the PCR reads with MiXCR, giving one entry per CDR3 protein. The data hold about 500,000 distinct CDR3 sequences, with nearly 45% observed a single time. Trimming took 4 bases from V and 6 from J; bases not matched to a gene: 11. Germline V lookup: CDR1 MDHEN, CDR2 SYDVKM. The CDR3 covers 16 residues. The chain uses TRBV28 and TRBJ2-1; 8 bases fit TRBD2. Sequenced sample: blood. This clonotype was obtained from a girl aged 10 to 17 with multiple sclerosis. CDR3 coding DNA: TGTGCCAGCAGTTCTCGGCCGACTAGCGTCGGCAATGAGCAGTTCTTC. Translation gives CASSSRPTSVGNEQFF.